Presented here are 21 T cell receptor beta chains from one specimen sequenced in a study of blood T cell repertoires in COVID-19. Sequencing used immunoSEQ multiplex PCR; TCRdb keeps in-frame clones, though not all of them. This table has 270,000 or so clones, nearly 90% appearing once. Sequencing was performed on peripheral blood. The receptors were gathered from a woman aged 30 to 39 with COVID-19, enrolled during active disease.

The chain recombines TRBV27 with TRBJ2-5; weak D call: TRBD1 (6 bases). This CDR3 has 14 residues. Trimming took 2 bases from V and 5 from J, leaving 12 bases between them. Germline CDR1 MNHEY, CDR2 SMNVEV (reference sequence). The CDR3 DNA follows: TGTGCCAGCAGTTTAACAGGGTTCGGGGAGACCCAGTACTTC. Translating it yields CASSLTGFGETQYF.

This chain connects TRBV5-5 to TRBJ1-5; 8 nucleotides agree with TRBD1. The CDR3 sequence is 16 residues long. The J segment lost 4 bases and the V segment lost 4 bases, leaving 10 bases of the junction unmatched. Germline V gene sequence: CDR1 SGHKS, CDR2 YYEKEE (reference sequence). CDR3 protein: CASSLGTGALNQPQHF. The CDR3 DNA follows: TGTGCCAGCAGCCTAGGGACAGGCGCCCTTAATCAGCCCCAGCATTTT.

The sample holds one count of this clone. The chain couples TRBV6-1 to TRBJ2-1, with a weak D call TRBD1 (6 bases). This CDR3 comprises 15 residues. Between the trimmed V and J ends, which lost 3 bases and 9 bases, there was a span of 18 bases. CDR1 is MNHNS, CDR2 SASEGT, per germline. The CDR3: CASSEDSLLQFEQFF. As DNA, the CDR3 is TGTGCCAGCAGTGAGGACAGTTTACTACAATTTGAGCAGTTCTTC.

This chain links TRBV5-4 with TRBJ2-5; D perhaps matches TRBD1 (5 bases). The germline V gene encodes CDR1 SGHNT and CDR2 YYREEE (reference sequence). The CDR3 is 16 residues long. V was clipped by 0 bases and J by 2 bases, with 14 bases between them. The CDR3 reads CASSLAKGARQETQYF. CDR3 in DNA: TGTGCCAGCAGCTTGGCCAAAGGGGCACGGCAAGAGACCCAGTACTTC.

A few counts support this clone. The chain employs TRBV12-3 or TRBV12-4 and TRBJ2-7, with 9 bases that match TRBD1. CDR3 length: 13 amino acids. After removal of 7 bases from V and 0 bases from J, the junction contained 1 base not matched to a gene. The CDR3 region is CASKQGASYEQYF. CDR3 nucleotide sequence: TGTGCCAGCAAACAGGGGGCCTCCTACGAGCAGTACTTC.

The chain links TRBV10-3 to TRBJ1-2; TRBD1 agrees at 8 bases. The CDR3 has 16 amino acids. The germline V gene has CDR1 ENHRY and CDR2 SYGVKD. With V trimmed by 3 bases and J by 2 bases, 8 bases remained unmatched. This CDR3 is CAISDRDRPYNYGYTF. CDR3 DNA: TGTGCCATCAGTGACCGGGACAGGCCTTACAACTATGGCTACACCTTC.

The chain is built from TRBV7-9 and TRBJ1-2; D is unclear. The germline CDR1 and CDR2 sequences are SEHNR and FQNEAQ (reference sequence). The CDR3 consists of 11 residues. Trimming pared 5 bases from V and 6 bases from J, leaving 7 bases between. The CDR3 sequence: CASSELDGYTF. For the CDR3, the DNA is TGTGCCAGCAGCGAACTCGATGGCTACACCTTC.

The rearrangement links TRBV6-6 to TRBJ2-5, with TRBD2 matching over 7 bases. Per the germline V gene, CDR1 is MNHNY and CDR2 is SVGAGI (reference sequence). The CDR3 length is 16 residues. V lost 2 bases to trimming and J lost 3 bases; unmatched junction nucleotides: 9. The CDR3 nucleotides read TGTGCCAGCAGTTACCCCCGGGGGAGCGGGGAAGAGACCCAGTACTTC. It yields the protein CASSYPRGSGEETQYF.

This sequence joins TRBV30 and TRBJ1-2; D is undetermined. CDR3 size: 11 residues. CDR1 is GTSNPN, CDR2 SVGIG, per germline (reference sequence). Trimming took 4 bases from V and 4 from J, leaving 7 bases between them. CDR3 nucleotide sequence: TGTGCCTGGAATTGGGCCTATGGCTACACCTTC. Translating it yields CAWNWAYGYTF.

The chain carries TRBV10-1 and TRBJ2-3; 7 positions match TRBD2. The trim removed 6 bases at V and 3 bases at J, leaving 6 bases unmatched. The V gene's germline CDR1 is WNHNN and CDR2 SYGVQD (reference sequence). The CDR3 is made up of 14 amino acids. The CDR3 here is CASSRTGGTDTQYF. In DNA form, the CDR3 reads TGCGCCAGCAGCCGGACCGGGGGGACAGATACGCAGTATTTT.

This clone was detected once. The chain recombines TRBV19 with TRBJ1-1; D perhaps matches TRBD1 (6 bases). V gave up 6 bases and J gave up 2 bases, with 16 bases separating them. Germline V CDR1 and CDR2: LNHDA, SQIVND (reference sequence). This CDR3 is 15 amino acids long. The CDR3 DNA is TGTGCCAGTAGGCTTATTTTGACAGGTAACACTGAAGCTTTCTTT. It translates to CASRLILTGNTEAFF.

V and J are TRBV3-1 (or the pseudogene TRBV3-2) and TRBJ1-2; D gene unclear. The CDR3 contains 13 residues. Germline V gene lookup returns CDR1 LGHDT and CDR2 YNNKEL (reference sequence). Trimming pared 4 bases from V and 4 bases from J, leaving 10 bases between. The CDR3 loop reads CASSRTLLYGYTF. The CDR3 DNA reads as TGTGCCAGCAGCCGCACGCTACTCTATGGCTACACCTTC.

V usage is TRBV7-6 and J usage is TRBJ1-5, with TRBD1 matching over 10 bases. The germline V gene has CDR1 SGHVS and CDR2 FNYEAQ. The CDR3 runs to 19 residues. V lost 5 bases and J lost 0; bases outside the gene matches: 13. CDR3 residues: CASSNYLGGTGDSNQPQHF. Here the CDR3 DNA reads TGTGCCAGCAGCAACTACTTGGGGGGGACAGGGGATAGCAATCAGCCCCAGCATTTT.

The chain employs TRBV7-9 and TRBJ1-2; D uncertain. Trimming cost V 0 bases and J 5 bases, with 10 bases left between them. This CDR3 is 14 amino acids long. Germline CDR1 and CDR2: SEHNR and FQNEAQ (reference sequence). The DNA of the CDR3 is TGTGCCAGCAGCTTAGCGGGCAGCCATTATGGCTACACCTTC. Translating gives CASSLAGSHYGYTF.

The rearrangement joins TRBV29-1 to TRBJ1-2; tentatively, D is TRBD1 (6 bases). This CDR3 is 14 amino acids long. The V and J ends lost 3 bases and 6 bases respectively, with 17 bases between them. CDR1 and CDR2 from the germline V gene are SQVTM and ANQGSEA. The CDR3 region has the DNA TGCAGCGTTGAGGCGGGGGGCGCGTCTAATGGCTACACCTTC. Translation gives CSVEAGGASNGYTF. Variable domain in full (rest from reference TRBV29-1 and TRBJ1-2): SAVISQKPSRDICQRGTSLTIQCQVDSQVTMMFWYRQQPGQSLTLIATANQGSEATYESGFVIDKFPISRPNLTFSTLTVSNMSPEDSSIYLCSVEAGGASNGYTFGSGTRLTVV.

Concerning this clone: At the DNA level, this CDR3 is encoded by other sequences in the same sample as well. This rearrangement joins TRBV6-5 to TRBJ1-2, with D possibly being TRBD1 (6 bases). Between the trimmed V and J ends, which lost 6 bases and 8 bases, there was a span of 13 bases. Germline CDR1 reads MNHEY; CDR2 reads SVGAGI. The CDR3 has 12 amino acids. CDR3: CASSSQGGGYTF. In DNA, the CDR3 is TGTGCCAGCAGCTCACAGGGTGGAGGCTACACCTTC.

This clone was counted a single time. This chain's CDR3 is CASSHDSLSAEQYF. The CDR3 nucleotides are TGTGCCAGTAGCCACGACAGTCTCAGTGCCGAGCAGTACTTC. This chain joins TRBV19 and TRBJ2-7, with D perhaps TRBD1 (5 bases). Trimming removed 6 bases at V and 6 bases at J, with 18 bases between. CDR1 and CDR2 from the germline V gene are LNHDA and SQIVND (reference sequence). This CDR3 comprises 14 residues. The entire variable domain, with the rest obtained from reference TRBV19 and TRBJ2-7, is as follows: DGGITQSPKYLFRKEGQNVTLSCEQNLNHDAMYWYRQDPGQGLRLIYYSQIVNDFQKGDIAEGYSVSREKKESFPLTVTSAQKNPTAFYLCASSHDSLSAEQYFGPGTRLTVT.

This clone occurred once. The chain uses TRBV30 and TRBJ2-7, with 10 bases matching TRBD1. The CDR3 spans 14 residues. Trimming at V came to 5 bases and at J to 6 bases, leaving 10 bases not matched to a gene. Germline V gene sequence: CDR1 GTSNPN, CDR2 SVGIG (reference sequence). DNA of the CDR3: TGTGCCTGGTTGGACCCGGGACAGGGGCTCGAGCAGTACTTC. The encoded protein is CAWLDPGQGLEQYF.

The V and J genes are TRBV3-1 (or the pseudogene TRBV3-2) and TRBJ2-2; TRBD2 matches at 16 bases. This CDR3 contains 19 residues. Germline V gene sequence: CDR1 LGHDT, CDR2 YNNKEL (reference sequence). J was trimmed by 3 bases and V by 0 bases; bases with no gene match: 4. CDR3 residues: CASSQDLGLAGGHTGELFF. CDR3 nucleotide sequence: TGTGCCAGCAGCCAAGACCTGGGACTAGCGGGGGGGCACACCGGGGAGCTGTTTTTT.

The chain carries TRBV5-6 and TRBJ2-3; D may be TRBD1 (6 bases). Trimming shortened V by 0 bases and J by 3 bases, and 14 bases separated the two germline ends. The CDR3 totals 16 residues. Looked up from germline, CDR1 is SGHDT and CDR2 is YYEEEE. The CDR3: CASSLAGTPNTDTQYF. The CDR3 region has the DNA TGTGCCAGCAGCTTGGCCGGGACACCCAATACAGATACGCAGTATTTT.

The chain employs TRBV28 and TRBJ1-1; D uncertain. The V gene lost 3 bases and the J gene lost 5 bases, with 4 bases spanning the gap. Germline V CDR1 and CDR2: MDHEN, SYDVKM. The CDR3 is 11 amino acids. CDR3 bases: TGTGCCAGCAGTTTCCCGACTGAAGCTTTCTTT. Its protein product is CASSFPTEAFF.